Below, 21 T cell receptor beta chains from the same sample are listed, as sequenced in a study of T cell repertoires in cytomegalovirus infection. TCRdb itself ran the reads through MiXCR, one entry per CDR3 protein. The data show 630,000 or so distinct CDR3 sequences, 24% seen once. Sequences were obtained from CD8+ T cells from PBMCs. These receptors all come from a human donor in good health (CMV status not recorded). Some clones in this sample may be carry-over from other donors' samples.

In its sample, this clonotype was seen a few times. CDR3 nucleotides: TGTGCCAGTAGTAAAGGGTTAAATGAGCAGTTCTTC. The encoded protein is CASSKGLNEQFF. V usage is TRBV19 and J usage is TRBJ2-1; D is undetermined. CDR3 length: 12 residues. The germline gives CDR1 LNHDA, CDR2 SQIVND (reference sequence). The V end lost 4 bases, the J end lost 7 bases, and 8 bases lay between the germline ends. The full variable domain, in which reference TRBV19 and TRBJ2-1 provide the parts outside the CDR3, is DGGITQSPKYLFRKEGQNVTLSCEQNLNHDAMYWYRQDPGQGLRLIYYSQIVNDFQKGDIAEGYSVSREKKESFPLTVTSAQKNPTAFYLCASSKGLNEQFFGPGTRLTVL.

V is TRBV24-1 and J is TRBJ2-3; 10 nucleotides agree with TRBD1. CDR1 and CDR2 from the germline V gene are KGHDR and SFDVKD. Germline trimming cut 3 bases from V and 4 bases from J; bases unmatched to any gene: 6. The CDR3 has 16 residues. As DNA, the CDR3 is TGTGCCACCAGTGATCCGGGACAGGGGAACGCAGATACGCAGTATTTT. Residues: CATSDPGQGNADTQYF.

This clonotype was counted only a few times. The CDR3 DNA is TGTGCCAGCAGTTTAGAGCGGTCCCAAGAGACCCAGTACTTC. It yields the protein CASSLERSQETQYF. The chain recombines TRBV27 with TRBJ2-5; possibly TRBD2 for D (5 bases). CDR1 is MNHEY and CDR2 is SMNVEV in the germline V gene (reference sequence). V dropped 2 bases and J dropped 1 base, with 8 bases sitting between them. This CDR3 comprises 14 residues.

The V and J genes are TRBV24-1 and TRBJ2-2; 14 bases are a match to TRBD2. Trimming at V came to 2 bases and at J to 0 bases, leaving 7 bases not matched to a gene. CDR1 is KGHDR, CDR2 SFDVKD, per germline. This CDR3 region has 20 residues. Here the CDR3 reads CATSDSGTSGGPPNTGELFF. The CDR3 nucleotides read TGTGCCACCAGTGATTCCGGGACTAGCGGGGGACCCCCGAACACCGGGGAGCTGTTTTTT.

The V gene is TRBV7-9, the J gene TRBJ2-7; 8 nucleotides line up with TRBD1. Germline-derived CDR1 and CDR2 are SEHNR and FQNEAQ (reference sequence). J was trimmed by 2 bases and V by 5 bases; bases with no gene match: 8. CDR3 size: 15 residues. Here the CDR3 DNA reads TGTGCCAGCAGCAGACAGGGGAAGCTAACCTACGAGCAGTACTTC. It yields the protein CASSRQGKLTYEQYF.

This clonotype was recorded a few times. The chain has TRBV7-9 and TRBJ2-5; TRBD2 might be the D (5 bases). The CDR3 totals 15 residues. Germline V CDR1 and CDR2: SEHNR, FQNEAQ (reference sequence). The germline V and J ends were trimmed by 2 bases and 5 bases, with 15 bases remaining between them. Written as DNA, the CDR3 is TGTGCCAGCAGCTTAAAGAACGGACTGGTGGAGACCCAGTACTTC. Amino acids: CASSLKNGLVETQYF.

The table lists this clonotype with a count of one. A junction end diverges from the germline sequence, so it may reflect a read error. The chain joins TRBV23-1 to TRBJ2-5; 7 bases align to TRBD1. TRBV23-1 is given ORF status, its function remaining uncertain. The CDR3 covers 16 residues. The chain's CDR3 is CASRQWDRVTEETQYF. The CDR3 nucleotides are TGCGCCAGCAGGCAATGGGACAGAGTAACTGAAGAGACCCAGTACTTC.

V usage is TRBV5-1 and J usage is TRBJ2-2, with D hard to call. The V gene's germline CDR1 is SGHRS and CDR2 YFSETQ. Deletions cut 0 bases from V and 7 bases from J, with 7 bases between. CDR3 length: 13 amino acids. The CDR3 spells CASSLVVGGELFF. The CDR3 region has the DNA TGCGCCAGCAGCTTGGTGGTCGGCGGGGAGCTGTTTTTT.

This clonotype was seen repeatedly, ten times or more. The CDR3 here is CASSLDSLNEKLFF. CDR3 nucleotides: TGTGCCAGCAGCTTGGACAGCCTAAATGAAAAACTGTTTTTT. V gene TRBV7-9 combines with J gene TRBJ1-4, with D possibly matching TRBD1 (6 bases). Trimming took off 3 bases at V and 5 bases at J, with 10 bases between the two ends. Germline CDR1 and CDR2: SEHNR and FQNEAQ (reference sequence). The CDR3 has 14 residues.

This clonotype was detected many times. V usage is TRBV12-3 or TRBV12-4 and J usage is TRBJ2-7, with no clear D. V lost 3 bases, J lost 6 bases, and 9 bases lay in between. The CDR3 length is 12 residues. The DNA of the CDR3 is TGTGCCAGCAGTTTCTTGGCCGGCGAGCAGTACGTC. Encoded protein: CASSFLAGEQYV.

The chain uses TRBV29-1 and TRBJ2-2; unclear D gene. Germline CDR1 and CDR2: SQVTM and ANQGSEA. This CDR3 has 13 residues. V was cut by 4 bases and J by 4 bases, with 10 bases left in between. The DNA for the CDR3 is TGCAGCGTTGTCCAGGTGCTCACCGGGGAGCTGTTTTTT. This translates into CSVVQVLTGELFF.

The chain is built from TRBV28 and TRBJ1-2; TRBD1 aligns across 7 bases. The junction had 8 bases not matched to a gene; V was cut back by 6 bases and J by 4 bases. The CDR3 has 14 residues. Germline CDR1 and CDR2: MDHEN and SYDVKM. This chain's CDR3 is CASRQGSGTYGYTF. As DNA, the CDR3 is TGTGCCAGCAGACAGGGGTCGGGCACCTATGGCTACACCTTC.

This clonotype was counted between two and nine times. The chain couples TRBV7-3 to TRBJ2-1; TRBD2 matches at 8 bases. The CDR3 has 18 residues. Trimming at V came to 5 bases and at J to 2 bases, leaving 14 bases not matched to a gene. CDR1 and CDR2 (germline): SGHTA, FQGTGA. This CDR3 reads CASSLLGEEAGAYNEQFF. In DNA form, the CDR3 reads TGTGCCAGCAGCCTTCTAGGTGAAGAAGCGGGGGCCTACAATGAGCAGTTCTTC.

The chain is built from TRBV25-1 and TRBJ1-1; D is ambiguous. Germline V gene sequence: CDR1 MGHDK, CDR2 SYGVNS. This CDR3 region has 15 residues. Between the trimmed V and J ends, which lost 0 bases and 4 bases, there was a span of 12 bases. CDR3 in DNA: TGTGCCAGCAGTGAATATGAGGGTCTACCCACTGAAGCTTTCTTT. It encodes CASSEYEGLPTEAFF.

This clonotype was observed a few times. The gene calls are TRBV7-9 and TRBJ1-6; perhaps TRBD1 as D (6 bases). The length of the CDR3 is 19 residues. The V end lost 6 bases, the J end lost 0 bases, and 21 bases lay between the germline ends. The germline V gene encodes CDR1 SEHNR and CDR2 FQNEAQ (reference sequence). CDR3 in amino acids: CASRDSDQFQSSYNSPLHF. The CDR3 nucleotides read TGTGCCAGCAGGGACAGTGATCAATTCCAGTCCTCCTATAATTCACCCCTCCACTTT.

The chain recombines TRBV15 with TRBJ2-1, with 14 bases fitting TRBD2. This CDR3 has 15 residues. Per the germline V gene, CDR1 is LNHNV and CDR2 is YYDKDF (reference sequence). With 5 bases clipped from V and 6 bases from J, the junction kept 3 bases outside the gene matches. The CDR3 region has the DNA TGTGCCACCAGCGAGGGACTAGCGGGGGCCAATGAGCAGTTCTTC. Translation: CATSEGLAGANEQFF.

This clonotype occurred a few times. CDR3 nucleotide sequence: TGTGCCAGCAGTCCCGGGGCGGTGTCTGGAAACACCATATATTTT. Translated: CASSPGAVSGNTIYF. V usage is TRBV6-1 and J usage is TRBJ1-3, with D perhaps TRBD1 (5 bases). This CDR3 spans 15 amino acids. V was pared by 5 bases and J by 1 base, with 12 bases between. The germline CDR1 and CDR2 sequences are MNHNS and SASEGT.

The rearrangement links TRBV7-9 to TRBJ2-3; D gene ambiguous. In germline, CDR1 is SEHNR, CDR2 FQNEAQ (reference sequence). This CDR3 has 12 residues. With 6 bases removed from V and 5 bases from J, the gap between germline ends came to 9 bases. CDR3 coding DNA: TGTGCCAGCAGAGGGATAATAGATACGCAGTATTTT. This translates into CASRGIIDTQYF.

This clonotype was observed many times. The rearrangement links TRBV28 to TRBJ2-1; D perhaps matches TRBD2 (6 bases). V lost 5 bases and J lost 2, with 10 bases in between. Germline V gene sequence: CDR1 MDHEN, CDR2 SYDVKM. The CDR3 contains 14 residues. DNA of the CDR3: TGTGCCAGCAGTATAGCGGCGACCTACAATGAGCAGTTCTTC. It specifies CASSIAATYNEQFF.

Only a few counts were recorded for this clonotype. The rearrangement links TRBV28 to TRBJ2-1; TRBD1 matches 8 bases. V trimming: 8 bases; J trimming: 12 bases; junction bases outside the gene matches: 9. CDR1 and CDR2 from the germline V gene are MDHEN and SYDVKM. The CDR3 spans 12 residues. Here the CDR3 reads CASGQGGFGQFF. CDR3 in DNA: TGTGCCAGCGGACAGGGAGGATTCGGGCAGTTCTTC.

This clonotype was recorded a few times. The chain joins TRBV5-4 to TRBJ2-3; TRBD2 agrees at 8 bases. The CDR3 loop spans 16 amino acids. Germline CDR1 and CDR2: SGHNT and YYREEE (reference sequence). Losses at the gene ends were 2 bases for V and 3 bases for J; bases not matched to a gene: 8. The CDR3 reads CASSFRDGGETDTQYF. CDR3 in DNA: TGTGCCAGCAGCTTTCGGGACGGGGGGGAAACAGATACGCAGTATTTT.